This T cell receptor (beta chain) emerged from a study of blood T cell repertoires in COVID-19. Only in-frame clones appear in the TCRdb table, and some are missing; sequencing was by immunoSEQ multiplex PCR. This sample has around 310,000 clones, with roughly 90% found just once. The germline CDR1 and CDR2 sequences are LNHDA and SQIVND (reference sequence). The CDR3 covers 14 residues. V lost 5 bases and J lost 2; bases outside the gene matches: 5. This TCR came from a woman in her twenties or thirties who had recovered from COVID-19. The chain employs TRBV19 and TRBJ2-7, with 8 bases fitting TRBD1. The sample comprised PBMCs or T cells enriched from blood (not recorded which). CDR3 bases: TGTGCCAGTAGTGCCGGACAGGGCCCCTACGAGCAGTACTTC. This encodes CASSAGQGPYEQYF.